Listed below are T cell receptor beta chains from one sample, sequenced in a study of T-cell reconstitution after alpha-beta-depleted transplantation in children. TCRdb itself ran the PCR reads through MiXCR, one entry per CDR3 protein. Of hundreds of thousands of distinct CDR3 sequences in the sample, roughly 15% were seen once. The material sequenced was PBMCs, mostly from graft donor cells, taken 360 days after TCRalphabeta/CD19-depleted stem cell transplant. These receptors originate from a male patient aged 2-9 years who had a stem cell transplant for acute lymphoblastic leukemia, so the T cells may come from the graft donor. Both conserved end residues are part of each CDR3. D genes are given only for firm matches. Clone size is shown for a subset of rows, as once, few, many or a class of expanded clone.

j_gene: TRBJ2-3; abundance: few; d_gene: TRBD1; v_gene: TRBV3-1; CDR3aa: CASSLGTAVDTQYF; CDR3nt: TGTGCCAGCAGCCTTGGGACAGCGGTAGATACGCAGTATTTT
j_gene: TRBJ2-1; abundance: many; d_gene: TRBD2; v_gene: TRBV5-1; CDR3aa: CASSPGLAGGWQFF; CDR3nt: TGCGCCAGCAGCCCCGGACTAGCGGGAGGGTGGCAGTTCTTC
j_gene: TRBJ2-3; abundance: .; d_gene: .; v_gene: TRBV28; CDR3aa: CASSIGPSTDTQYF; CDR3nt: TGTGCCAGCAGTATAGGGCCGAGCACAGATACGCAGTATTTT
j_gene: TRBJ2-3; abundance: .; d_gene: .; v_gene: TRBV11-2; CDR3aa: CASSLVSLLLGTDTQYF; CDR3nt: TGTGCCAGCAGCTTAGTATCTCTACTCTTGGGCACAGATACGCAGTATTTT
j_gene: TRBJ2-5; abundance: many; d_gene: TRBD1; v_gene: TRBV11-2; CDR3aa: CASSTGGLSQETQYF; CDR3nt: TGTGCCAGCAGCACAGGGGGCCTCTCACAAGAGACCCAGTACTTC
j_gene: TRBJ2-5; abundance: .; d_gene: .; v_gene: TRBV4-2; CDR3aa: CASSQAGVETQYF; CDR3nt: TGTGCCAGCAGCCAAGCGGGAGTGGAGACCCAGTACTTC
j_gene: TRBJ2-3; abundance: few; d_gene: TRBD1; v_gene: TRBV7-6; CDR3aa: CASSLAPGTGADTQYF; CDR3nt: TGTGCCAGCAGCTTAGCTCCCGGGACAGGGGCCGATACGCAGTATTTT
j_gene: TRBJ2-2; abundance: few; d_gene: TRBD2; v_gene: TRBV18; CDR3aa: CASSPRSGANTGELFF; CDR3nt: TGTGCCAGCTCACCACGCAGCGGGGCGAACACCGGGGAGCTGTTTTTT
j_gene: TRBJ2-2; abundance: few; d_gene: TRBD1; v_gene: TRBV4-1; CDR3aa: CASSLPGMSGTDITGELFF; CDR3nt: TGCGCCAGCAGCTTGCCCGGTATGTCCGGGACAGACATCACCGGGGAGCTGTTTTTT
j_gene: TRBJ2-3; abundance: few; d_gene: .; v_gene: TRBV7-9; CDR3aa: CASSLDGNTDTQYF; CDR3nt: TGTGCCAGCAGCTTGGACGGGAACACAGATACGCAGTATTTT
j_gene: TRBJ1-4; abundance: many; d_gene: .; v_gene: TRBV4-3; CDR3aa: CASSQGVKGVDEKLFF; CDR3nt: TGCGCCAGCAGCCAAGGGGTAAAGGGGGTCGATGAAAAACTGTTTTTT
j_gene: TRBJ2-6; abundance: .; d_gene: TRBD1; v_gene: TRBV28; CDR3aa: CASSFAPRVDRVAGANVLTF; CDR3nt: TGTGCCAGCAGTTTTGCCCCAAGAGTGGACAGGGTGGCCGGGGCCAACGTCCTGACTTTC
j_gene: TRBJ1-6; abundance: few; d_gene: .; v_gene: TRBV5-5; CDR3aa: CATGVLENSPLHF; CDR3nt: TGTGCCACCGGGGTGCTGGAGAATTCACCCCTCCACTTT
j_gene: TRBJ2-7; abundance: .; d_gene: TRBD1; v_gene: TRBV29-1; CDR3aa: CSVGPGQGYEQYF; CDR3nt: TGCAGCGTCGGACCGGGACAGGGCTACGAGCAGTACTTC
j_gene: TRBJ1-2; abundance: few; d_gene: .; v_gene: TRBV7-9; CDR3aa: CASSLSGGNYGYTF; CDR3nt: TGTGCCAGCAGCTTGAGTGGGGGTAACTATGGCTACACCTTC
j_gene: TRBJ2-2; abundance: .; d_gene: TRBD2; v_gene: TRBV11-2; CDR3aa: CASSLGLAERRRLTGELFF; CDR3nt: TGTGCCAGCAGCTTAGGACTAGCGGAGCGGAGGAGGCTCACCGGGGAGCTGTTTTTT
j_gene: TRBJ2-7; abundance: many; d_gene: TRBD2; v_gene: TRBV29-1; CDR3aa: CSVVKAGRSWEQYF; CDR3nt: TGCAGCGTTGTGAAGGCCGGGAGGTCCTGGGAGCAGTACTTC
j_gene: TRBJ2-7; abundance: few; d_gene: TRBD1; v_gene: TRBV5-1; CDR3aa: CASSIRTGSYEQYF; CDR3nt: TGCGCCAGCAGCATCCGGACAGGCTCCTACGAGCAGTACTTC
j_gene: TRBJ2-2; abundance: .; d_gene: TRBD1; v_gene: TRBV4-3; CDR3aa: CASSQLAGGHTGELFF; CDR3nt: TGCGCCAGCAGCCAATTGGCAGGGGGTCACACCGGGGAGCTGTTTTTT
j_gene: TRBJ2-2; abundance: few; d_gene: TRBD1; v_gene: TRBV12-3/TRBV12-4; CDR3aa: CASSLERTGVNTGELFF; CDR3nt: TGTGCCAGCAGTTTAGAGAGGACAGGGGTGAACACCGGGGAGCTGTTTTTT
j_gene: TRBJ1-5; abundance: .; d_gene: .; v_gene: TRBV5-6; CDR3aa: CASSSYRDAGVVSNQPQHF; CDR3nt: TGTGCCAGCAGCTCTTATAGGGACGCGGGGGTAGTAAGCAATCAGCCCCAGCATTTT
j_gene: TRBJ2-7; abundance: many; d_gene: TRBD2; v_gene: TRBV5-1; CDR3aa: CASSSQREGPLQQYF; CDR3nt: TGCGCCAGCAGCTCACAGCGGGAGGGACCCCTCCAGCAGTACTTC
j_gene: TRBJ2-7; abundance: few; d_gene: .; v_gene: TRBV28; CDR3aa: CASSTGWGNGGHEQYF; CDR3nt: TGTGCCAGCAGTACAGGTTGGGGCAACGGTGGCCACGAGCAGTACTTC
j_gene: TRBJ1-6; abundance: few; d_gene: .; v_gene: TRBV12-5; CDR3aa: CASGLKFTGFYNSPLHF; CDR3nt: TGTGCTAGTGGTTTGAAATTCACAGGTTTCTATAATTCACCCCTCCACTTT
j_gene: TRBJ1-3; abundance: .; d_gene: .; v_gene: TRBV29-1; CDR3aa: CSVEGAPSGNTIYF; CDR3nt: TGCAGCGTTGAAGGGGCACCCTCTGGAAACACCATATATTTT
j_gene: TRBJ2-1; abundance: .; d_gene: TRBD1; v_gene: TRBV6-1; CDR3aa: CASRVTGGLVNEQFF; CDR3nt: TGTGCCAGCAGGGTTACAGGGGGATTGGTGAATGAGCAGTTCTTC
j_gene: TRBJ2-6; abundance: many; d_gene: .; v_gene: TRBV20-1; CDR3aa: CSARDRGTGANVLTF; CDR3nt: TGCAGTGCTAGAGATCGGGGCACTGGGGCCAACGTCCTGACTTTC
j_gene: TRBJ2-7; abundance: many; d_gene: .; v_gene: TRBV4-1; CDR3aa: CASSQPGGGESSYEQYF; CDR3nt: TGCGCCAGCAGCCAACCGGGCGGTGGAGAGAGCTCCTACGAGCAGTACTTC
j_gene: TRBJ2-5; abundance: few; d_gene: .; v_gene: TRBV7-8; CDR3aa: CASSLGGSVGTQYF; CDR3nt: TGTGCCAGCAGCTTAGGGGGTTCGGTGGGGACCCAGTACTTC
j_gene: TRBJ2-5; abundance: .; d_gene: .; v_gene: TRBV28; CDR3aa: CASSLGWTETQYF; CDR3nt: TGTGCCAGCAGTTTAGGGTGGACGGAGACCCAGTACTTC
j_gene: TRBJ2-3; abundance: .; d_gene: TRBD2; v_gene: TRBV4-3; CDR3aa: CASRFGREAVDTQYF; CDR3nt: TGCGCCAGCAGATTTGGGCGGGAGGCCGTAGATACGCAGTATTTT
j_gene: TRBJ2-5; abundance: few; d_gene: .; v_gene: TRBV12-3/TRBV12-4; CDR3aa: CASSLGQVDQETQYF; CDR3nt: TGTGCCAGCAGTTTAGGTCAGGTTGATCAAGAGACCCAGTACTTC
j_gene: TRBJ2-5; abundance: .; d_gene: .; v_gene: TRBV4-2; CDR3aa: CASSQEERLQETQYF; CDR3nt: TGTGCCAGCAGCCAAGAGGAGAGGTTACAAGAGACCCAGTACTTC
j_gene: TRBJ2-2; abundance: many; d_gene: TRBD1; v_gene: TRBV5-1; CDR3aa: CASSLYPTGDTGELFF; CDR3nt: TGCGCCAGCAGCTTGTATCCGACAGGGGACACCGGGGAGCTGTTTTTT
j_gene: TRBJ2-7; abundance: many; d_gene: .; v_gene: TRBV15; CDR3aa: CATSRDRILHYEQYF; CDR3nt: TGTGCCACCAGCAGAGATCGGATCCTACACTACGAGCAGTACTTC
j_gene: TRBJ2-5; abundance: few; d_gene: .; v_gene: TRBV28; CDR3aa: CATRTVQETQYF; CDR3nt: TGTGCCACCAGGACTGTTCAAGAGACCCAGTACTTC
j_gene: TRBJ1-4; abundance: .; d_gene: .; v_gene: TRBV4-1; CDR3aa: CASSQVSPRGSVATNEKLFF; CDR3nt: TGCGCCAGCAGCCAAGTTTCCCCCCGGGGGTCGGTTGCAACTAATGAAAAACTGTTTTTT
j_gene: TRBJ2-1; abundance: few; d_gene: TRBD2; v_gene: TRBV28; CDR3aa: CASSFKWGLDHGNEQFF; CDR3nt: TGTGCCAGCAGTTTCAAGTGGGGACTAGATCACGGCAATGAGCAGTTCTTC
j_gene: TRBJ2-7; abundance: few; d_gene: .; v_gene: TRBV30; CDR3aa: CAWNRDSEQYF; CDR3nt: TGTGCCTGGAACCGGGATTCCGAGCAGTACTTC
j_gene: TRBJ2-1; abundance: many; d_gene: .; v_gene: TRBV3-1; CDR3aa: CASSQDTLGVSEQFF; CDR3nt: TGTGCCAGCAGCCAAGATACGCTGGGAGTAAGTGAGCAGTTCTTC
j_gene: TRBJ1-3; abundance: .; d_gene: .; v_gene: TRBV28; CDR3aa: CASSPIRDISGNTIYF; CDR3nt: TGTGCCAGCAGCCCCATTAGGGACATCTCTGGAAACACCATATATTTT
j_gene: TRBJ2-1; abundance: few; d_gene: TRBD2; v_gene: TRBV12-3/TRBV12-4; CDR3aa: CASSYIAGGPGYNEQFF; CDR3nt: TGTGCCAGCAGTTACATAGCGGGAGGACCAGGCTACAATGAGCAGTTCTTC
j_gene: TRBJ2-1; abundance: few; d_gene: TRBD2; v_gene: TRBV14; CDR3aa: CASSQYSGRPYNEQFF; CDR3nt: TGTGCCAGCAGCCAATATAGCGGGAGGCCCTACAATGAGCAGTTCTTC
j_gene: TRBJ2-7; abundance: .; d_gene: .; v_gene: TRBV5-6; CDR3aa: CASSGSGRSYEQYF; CDR3nt: TGTGCCAGCAGCGGAAGCGGCCGCTCCTACGAGCAGTACTTC
j_gene: TRBJ2-1; abundance: .; d_gene: .; v_gene: TRBV28; CDR3aa: CVSTLLTGMGRNEQFF; CDR3nt: TGTGTCAGCACCCTACTGACAGGAATGGGGCGCAATGAGCAGTTCTTC
j_gene: TRBJ1-2; abundance: few; d_gene: .; v_gene: TRBV5-1; CDR3aa: CASSLDGRSSYGYTF; CDR3nt: TGCGCCAGCAGCTTGGATGGAAGATCGAGCTATGGCTACACCTTC
j_gene: TRBJ2-2; abundance: .; d_gene: .; v_gene: TRBV7-9; CDR3aa: CASSLTATYTGELFF; CDR3nt: TGTGCCAGCAGCTTGACTGCTACCTACACCGGGGAGCTGTTTTTT
j_gene: TRBJ2-7; abundance: many; d_gene: TRBD2; v_gene: TRBV12-3/TRBV12-4; CDR3aa: CASSMLLAGGSYEQYF; CDR3nt: TGTGCCAGCAGCATGTTACTAGCGGGAGGGTCCTACGAGCAGTACTTC
j_gene: TRBJ1-2; abundance: .; d_gene: TRBD1; v_gene: TRBV5-1; CDR3aa: CASSMTGGRGYTF; CDR3nt: TGCGCCAGCAGCATGACAGGGGGCCGTGGCTACACCTTC